These T cell receptor beta chains were read from a single sample in a study of blood T cell repertoires in COVID-19. Generated by immunoSEQ multiplex PCR, the TCRdb table keeps only in-frame clones and is missing some. This table has about 270,000 clones, approximately 90% appearing once. What was sequenced was PBMCs or T cells enriched from blood (not recorded which). All receptors come from a young woman with acute COVID-19. Both conserved end residues are part of each CDR3. A D gene is named only where the DNA matches it firmly. Clone size is not always given. Where it is, it says once, few, many or a class for expanded clones.

d_gene	abundance	len	v_gene	j_gene	CDR3nt	CDR3aa
TRBD1	-	14	TRBV27	TRBJ2-1	TGTGCCAGCAGTTTACGGACAGGGAACAATGAGCAGTTCTTC	CASSLRTGNNEQFF
-	-	13	TRBV7-2	TRBJ2-3	TGTGCCAGCAGCCTCACCCGGGGAGATACGCAGTATTTT	CASSLTRGDTQYF
-	-	11	TRBV2	TRBJ2-3	TGTGCCAGCAAGAGGACAGATACGCAGTATTTT	CASKRTDTQYF
-	-	14	TRBV6-5	TRBJ1-1	TGTGCCAGCAGGGATGGGGGAGGCGGCACTGAAGCTTTCTTT	CASRDGGGGTEAFF
TRBD1	-	14	TRBV4-2	TRBJ1-1	TGTGCCAGCAGCCAATTAGCCGGGACAGGGGAAGCTTTCTTT	CASSQLAGTGEAFF
TRBD1	-	16	TRBV4-2	TRBJ1-1	TGTGCCAGCAGCCAATCGGCAGGGGGACTGAACACTGAAGCTTTCTTT	CASSQSAGGLNTEAFF
TRBD2	-	15	TRBV7-8	TRBJ2-3	TGTGCCAGCAGCTCCCGACTAGCGGTCACAGATACGCAGTATTTT	CASSSRLAVTDTQYF
-	-	13	TRBV6-5	TRBJ2-1	TGTGCCAGCAGACAGGGCGTTGGGAATGAGCAGTTCTTC	CASRQGVGNEQFF
-	-	16	TRBV28	TRBJ1-3	TGTGCCAGCAACTCCTGGGGTTTTAAGGGGGGAAACACCATATATTTT	CASNSWGFKGGNTIYF
-	-	14	TRBV19	TRBJ2-3	TGTGCCAGTAGTATAAGGAGGCCCACAGATACGCAGTATTTT	CASSIRRPTDTQYF
-	-	14	TRBV27	TRBJ1-6	TGTGCCAGCAGACCAGGAAACTATAATTCACCCCTCCACTTT	CASRPGNYNSPLHF
TRBD1	-	14	TRBV10-3	TRBJ2-7	TGTGCCATCAGTGAACGGGGACAGGTGGACGAGCAGTACTTC	CAISERGQVDEQYF
TRBD1	few	14	TRBV28	TRBJ1-2	TGTGCCAGCAGTACAGGGGCCCCTAACTATGGCTACACCTTC	CASSTGAPNYGYTF
-	once	15	TRBV7-3	TRBJ2-2	TGTGCCAGCAGCTTAACGCCGGGTGGCACCGGGGAGCTGTTTTTT	CASSLTPGGTGELFF
TRBD2	-	15	TRBV7-2	TRBJ2-7	TGTGCCAGCAGCTTAGAGGCTAGCGGGAGGTACGAGCAGTACTTC	CASSLEASGRYEQYF
TRBD1	-	16	TRBV29-1	TRBJ2-1	TGCAGCGTTGATAAAATGACAGGGAGCTCCTACAATGAGCAGTTCTTC	CSVDKMTGSSYNEQFF
-	-	14	TRBV6-2/TRBV6-3	TRBJ2-7	TGTGCCAGCAGTTACGGGACAACTTCCTACGAGCAGTACTTC	CASSYGTTSYEQYF
-	once	15	TRBV6-5	TRBJ1-4	TGTGCCAGCAGCTCGGGGGGCCAAAGTGAGGAAAAACTGTTTTTT	CASSSGGQSEEKLFF
TRBD1	-	13	TRBV10-3	TRBJ1-1	TGTGCCATCAGCGGGACAGCTAACACTGAAGCTTTCTTT	CAISGTANTEAFF